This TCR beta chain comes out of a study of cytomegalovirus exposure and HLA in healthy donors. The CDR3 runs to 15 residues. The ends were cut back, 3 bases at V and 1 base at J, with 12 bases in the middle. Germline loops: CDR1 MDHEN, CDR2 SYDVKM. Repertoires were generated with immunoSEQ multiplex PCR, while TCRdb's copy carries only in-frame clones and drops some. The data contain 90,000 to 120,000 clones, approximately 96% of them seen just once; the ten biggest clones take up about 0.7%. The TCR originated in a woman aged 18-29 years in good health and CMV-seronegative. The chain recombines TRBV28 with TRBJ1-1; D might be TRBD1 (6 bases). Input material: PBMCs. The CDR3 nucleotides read TGTGCCAGCAGTTTCTCAGGGGCAGGGAACACTGAAGCTTTCTTT. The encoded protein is CASSFSGAGNTEAFF.